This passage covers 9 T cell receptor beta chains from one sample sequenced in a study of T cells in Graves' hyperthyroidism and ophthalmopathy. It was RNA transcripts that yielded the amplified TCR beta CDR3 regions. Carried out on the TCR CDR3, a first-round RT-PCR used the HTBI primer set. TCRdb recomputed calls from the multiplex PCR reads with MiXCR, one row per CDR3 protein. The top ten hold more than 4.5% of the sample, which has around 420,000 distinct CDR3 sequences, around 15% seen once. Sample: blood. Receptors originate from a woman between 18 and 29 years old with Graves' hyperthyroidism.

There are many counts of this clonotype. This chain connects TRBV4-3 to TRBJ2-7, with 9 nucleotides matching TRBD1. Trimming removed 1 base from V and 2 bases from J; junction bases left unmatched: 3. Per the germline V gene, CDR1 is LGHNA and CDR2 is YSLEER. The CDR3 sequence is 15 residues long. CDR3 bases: TGCGCCAGCAGCCAAGCAGGGACAGGGACCTACGAGCAGTACTTC. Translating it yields CASSQAGTGTYEQYF.

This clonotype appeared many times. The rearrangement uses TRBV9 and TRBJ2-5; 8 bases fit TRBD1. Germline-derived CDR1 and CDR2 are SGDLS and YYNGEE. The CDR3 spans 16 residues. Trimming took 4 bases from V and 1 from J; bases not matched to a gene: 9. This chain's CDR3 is CASSPSTGAIQETQYF. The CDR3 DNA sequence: TGTGCCAGCAGCCCATCGACAGGGGCGATCCAAGAGACCCAGTACTTC.

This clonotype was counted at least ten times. The CDR3 loop is CASSHAIDSSYNEQFF. CDR3 coding DNA: TGCGCCAGCAGCCATGCCATAGACAGTTCCTACAATGAGCAGTTCTTC. The rearrangement links TRBV4-1 to TRBJ2-1, with D possibly TRBD1 on 5 matching bases. The germline V and J ends were trimmed by 3 bases and 1 base, with 13 bases remaining between them. CDR1 and CDR2 (germline): MGHRA, YSYEKL. This CDR3 spans 16 amino acids.

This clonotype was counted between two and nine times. In DNA form, the CDR3 reads TGCGCCAGCTCCCTAGCGGGGATTGAGAACACCGGGGAGCTGTTTTTT. This sequence encodes CASSLAGIENTGELFF. V is TRBV5-1 and J is TRBJ2-2, with 9 positions matching TRBD2. The CDR3 loop spans 16 amino acids. Germline CDR1 and CDR2: SGHRS and YFSETQ. Germline trimming cut 7 bases from V and 1 base from J; bases unmatched to any gene: 8.

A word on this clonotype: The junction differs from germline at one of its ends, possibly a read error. The CDR3 protein is CASSHGQTSGANVLTF. DNA of the CDR3: TGTGCCAGCAGCCACGGACAAACCTCTGGGGCCAACGTCCTGACTTTC. The chain carries TRBV5-1 and TRBJ2-6, with a possible D match to TRBD1 (5 bases). Germline CDR1 SGHRS, CDR2 YFSETQ. The CDR3 length is 16 residues.

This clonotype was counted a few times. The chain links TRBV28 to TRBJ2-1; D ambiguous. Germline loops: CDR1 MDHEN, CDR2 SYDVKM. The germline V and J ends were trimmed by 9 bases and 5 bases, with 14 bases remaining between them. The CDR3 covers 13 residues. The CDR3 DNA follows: TGTGCCAGTACCGGGTCCCCCAACAATGAGCAGTTCTTC. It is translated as CASTGSPNNEQFF.

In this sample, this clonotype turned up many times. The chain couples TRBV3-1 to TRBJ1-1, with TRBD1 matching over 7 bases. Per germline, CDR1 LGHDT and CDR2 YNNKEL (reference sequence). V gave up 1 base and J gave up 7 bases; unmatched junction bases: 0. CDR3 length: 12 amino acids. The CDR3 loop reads CASSQGQGEAFF. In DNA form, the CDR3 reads TGTGCCAGCAGCCAAGGACAGGGTGAAGCTTTCTTT.

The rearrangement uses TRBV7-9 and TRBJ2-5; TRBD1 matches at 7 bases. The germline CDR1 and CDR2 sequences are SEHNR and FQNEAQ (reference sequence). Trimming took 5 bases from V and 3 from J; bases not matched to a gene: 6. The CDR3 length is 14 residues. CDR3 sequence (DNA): TGTGCCAGCAGCCGGCTAACAGGGGAAGAGACCCAGTACTTC. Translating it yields CASSRLTGEETQYF.

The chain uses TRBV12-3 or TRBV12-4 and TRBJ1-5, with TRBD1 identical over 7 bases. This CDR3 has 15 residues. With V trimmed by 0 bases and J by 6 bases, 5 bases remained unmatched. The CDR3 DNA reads TGTGCCAGCAGTTTAGCGACAGGGAGGGGTCAGCCCCAGCATTTT. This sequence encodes CASSLATGRGQPQHF.